The TCR delta chain under discussion was sequenced for a study of Vδ1+ human thymocytes. Extracted RNA was reverse transcribed into cDNA. Pooled V-gene forward primers with one constant-region reverse primer generated the CDR3 amplicons by multiplex PCR. TCRdb re-called clones from the multiplex PCR reads via CATT. The sample has 23,000 or so delta-chain clones, over 25% seen once. Points from the study as a whole: Thymic TRG and TRD repertoires appeared highly polyclonal.

CDR1 and CDR2 (germline): TSWWSYY, QGS. The V and J ends lost 0 bases and 0 bases respectively, with 23 bases between them. The length of the CDR3 is 20 residues. The sorted cells were CD3+ Vdelta1+ Vdelta2- thymocytes from alphabeta-depleted thymus. This clone was found a few times. The target antigen is unknown. The chain employs TRDV1 and TRDJ1; tentative D call: TRDD3 (5 bases). This clonotype originated in a boy younger than two who had congenital heart surgery. Sequences were obtained from Vdelta1+ gamma-delta thymocytes from the thymus. As to subset: FACS-sorted CD3+ TCRalphabeta- TCRVdelta1+ TCRVdelta2- thymocytes. CDR3 amino acids: CALGELTPKRVGKYTDKLIF. CDR3 sequence (DNA): TGTGCTCTTGGGGAACTTACCCCCAAGAGGGTGGGGAAGTACACCGATAAACTCATCTTT.